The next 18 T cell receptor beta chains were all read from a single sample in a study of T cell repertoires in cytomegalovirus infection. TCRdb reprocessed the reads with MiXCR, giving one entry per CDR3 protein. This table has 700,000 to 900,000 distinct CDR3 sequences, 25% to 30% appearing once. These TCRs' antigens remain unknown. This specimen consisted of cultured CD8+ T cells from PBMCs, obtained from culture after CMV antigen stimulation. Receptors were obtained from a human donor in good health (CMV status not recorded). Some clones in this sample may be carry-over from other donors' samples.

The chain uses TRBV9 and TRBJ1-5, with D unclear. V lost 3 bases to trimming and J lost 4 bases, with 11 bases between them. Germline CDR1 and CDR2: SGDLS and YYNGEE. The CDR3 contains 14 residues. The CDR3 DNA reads TGTGCCAGCAGCGGCAGTGATGGTAATCAGCCCCAGCATTTT. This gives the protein CASSGSDGNQPQHF.

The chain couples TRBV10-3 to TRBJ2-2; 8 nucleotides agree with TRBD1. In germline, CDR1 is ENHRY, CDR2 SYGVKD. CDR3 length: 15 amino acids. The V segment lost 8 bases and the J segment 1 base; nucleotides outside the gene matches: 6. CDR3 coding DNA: TGTGCCATCGGCGCCGGGACAGGGAACACCGGGGAGCTGTTTTTT. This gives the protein CAIGAGTGNTGELFF.

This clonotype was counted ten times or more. Written as DNA, the CDR3 is TGCGCCAGCAGTGACCCGGACGGGCAGAACACTGAAGCTTTCTTT. Translating gives CASSDPDGQNTEAFF. V gene TRBV10-2 combines with J gene TRBJ1-1; no clear D. Trimming stripped 3 bases from V and 1 base from J, with 12 bases between. Per the germline V gene, CDR1 is WSHSY and CDR2 is SAAADI. This CDR3 region has 15 residues.

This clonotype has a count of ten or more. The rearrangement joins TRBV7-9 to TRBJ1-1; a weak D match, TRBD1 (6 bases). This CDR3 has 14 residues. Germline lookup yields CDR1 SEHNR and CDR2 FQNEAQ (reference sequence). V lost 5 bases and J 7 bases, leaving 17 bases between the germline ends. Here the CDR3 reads CASSTRQVPVEAFF. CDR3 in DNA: TGTGCCAGCAGCACCCGACAGGTCCCTGTTGAAGCTTTCTTT.

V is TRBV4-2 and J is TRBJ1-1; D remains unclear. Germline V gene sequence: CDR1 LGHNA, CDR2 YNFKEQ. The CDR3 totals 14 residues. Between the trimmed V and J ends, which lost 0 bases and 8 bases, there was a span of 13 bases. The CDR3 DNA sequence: TGTGCCAGCAGCCAAGAGGTGATGGGCACCGAAGCTTTCTTT. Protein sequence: CASSQEVMGTEAFF.

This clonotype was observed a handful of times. DNA of the CDR3: TGTGCCAGCACTCAGCTCGGGCGGGCCACTGAAGCTTTCTTT. Translated, it gives CASTQLGRATEAFF. V and J are TRBV28 and TRBJ1-1; no definite D call. Germline CDR1 reads MDHEN; CDR2 reads SYDVKM. The V end was cut by 7 bases, the J end by 4 bases, with 16 bases between. The CDR3 sequence is 14 residues long.

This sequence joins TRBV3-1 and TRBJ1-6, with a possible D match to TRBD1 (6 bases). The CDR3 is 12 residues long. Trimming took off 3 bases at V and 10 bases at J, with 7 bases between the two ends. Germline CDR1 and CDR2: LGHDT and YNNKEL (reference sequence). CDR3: CASSHGGSPLHF. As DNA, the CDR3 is TGTGCCAGCAGCCACGGGGGCTCACCCCTCCACTTT.

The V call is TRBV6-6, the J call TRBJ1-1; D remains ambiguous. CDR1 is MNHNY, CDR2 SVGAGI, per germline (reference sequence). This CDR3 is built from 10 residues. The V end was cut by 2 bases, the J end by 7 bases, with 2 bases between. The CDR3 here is CASSYIEAFF. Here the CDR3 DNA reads TGTGCCAGCAGTTACATTGAAGCTTTCTTT.

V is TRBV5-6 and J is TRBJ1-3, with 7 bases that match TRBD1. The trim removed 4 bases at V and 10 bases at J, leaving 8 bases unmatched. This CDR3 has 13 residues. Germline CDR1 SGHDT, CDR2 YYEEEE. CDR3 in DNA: TGTGCCAGCAGCATCCCGACAGGGTCAACCATATATTTT. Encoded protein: CASSIPTGSTIYF.

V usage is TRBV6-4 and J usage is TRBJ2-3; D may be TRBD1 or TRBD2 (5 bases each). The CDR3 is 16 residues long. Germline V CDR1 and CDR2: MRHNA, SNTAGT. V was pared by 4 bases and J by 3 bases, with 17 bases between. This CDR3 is CASSVYGTHWTDTQYF. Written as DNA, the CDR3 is TGTGCCAGCAGTGTCTATGGGACCCATTGGACAGATACGCAGTATTTT.

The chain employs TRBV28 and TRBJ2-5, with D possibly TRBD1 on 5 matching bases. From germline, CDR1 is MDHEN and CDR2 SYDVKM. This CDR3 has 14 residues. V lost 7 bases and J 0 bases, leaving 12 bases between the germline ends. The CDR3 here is CASTLTDNQETQYF. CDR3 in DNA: TGTGCCAGCACCCTGACAGATAACCAAGAGACCCAGTACTTC.

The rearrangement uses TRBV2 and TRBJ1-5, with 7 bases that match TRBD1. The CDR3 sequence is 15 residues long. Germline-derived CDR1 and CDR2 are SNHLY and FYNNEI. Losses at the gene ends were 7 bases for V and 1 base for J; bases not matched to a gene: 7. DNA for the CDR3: TGTGCCAGCACGTGGACAGGAGAGAGCAATCAGCCCCAGCATTTT. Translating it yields CASTWTGESNQPQHF.

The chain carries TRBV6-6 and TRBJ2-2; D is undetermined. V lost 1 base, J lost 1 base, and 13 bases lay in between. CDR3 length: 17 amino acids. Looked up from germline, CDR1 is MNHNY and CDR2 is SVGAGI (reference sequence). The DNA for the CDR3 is TGTGCCAGCAGTTACTATCTGACTGACCTGAACACCGGGGAGCTGTTTTTT. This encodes CASSYYLTDLNTGELFF.

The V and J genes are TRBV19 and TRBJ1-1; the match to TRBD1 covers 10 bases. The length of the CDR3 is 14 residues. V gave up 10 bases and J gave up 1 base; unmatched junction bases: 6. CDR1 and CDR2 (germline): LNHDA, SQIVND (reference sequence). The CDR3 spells CATRQGAWNTEAFF. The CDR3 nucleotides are TGTGCCACCCGACAGGGGGCGTGGAACACTGAAGCTTTCTTT.

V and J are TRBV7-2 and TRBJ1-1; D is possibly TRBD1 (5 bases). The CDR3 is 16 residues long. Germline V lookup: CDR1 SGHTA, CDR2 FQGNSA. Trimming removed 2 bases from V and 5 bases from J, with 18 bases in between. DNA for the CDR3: TGTGCCAGCAGCTTAAGGCTAATGGACGGGACGACTGAAGCTTTCTTT. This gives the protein CASSLRLMDGTTEAFF.

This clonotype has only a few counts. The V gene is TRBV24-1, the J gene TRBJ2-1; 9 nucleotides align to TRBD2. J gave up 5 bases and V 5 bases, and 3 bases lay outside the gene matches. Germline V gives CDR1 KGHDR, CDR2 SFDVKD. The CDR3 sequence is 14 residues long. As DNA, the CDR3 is TGTGCCACCAGTGTGGCGGGGGGGGACAATGAGCAGTTCTTC. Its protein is CATSVAGGDNEQFF.

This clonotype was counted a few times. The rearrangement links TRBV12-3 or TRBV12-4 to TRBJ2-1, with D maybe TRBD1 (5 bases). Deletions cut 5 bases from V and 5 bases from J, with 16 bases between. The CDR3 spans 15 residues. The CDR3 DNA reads TGTGCCAGCAGTCCCATAAGGGGCCGGGACAATGAGCAGTTCTTC. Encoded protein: CASSPIRGRDNEQFF.

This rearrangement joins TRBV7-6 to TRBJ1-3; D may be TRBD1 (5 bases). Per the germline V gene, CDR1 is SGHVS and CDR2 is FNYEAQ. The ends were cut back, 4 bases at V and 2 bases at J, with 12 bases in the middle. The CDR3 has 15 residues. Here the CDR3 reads CASSSGAGAGNTIYF. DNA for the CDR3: TGTGCCAGCAGCTCCGGGGCTGGGGCTGGAAACACCATATATTTT. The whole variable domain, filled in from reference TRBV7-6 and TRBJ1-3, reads GAGVSQSPRYKVTKRGQDVALRCDPISGHVSLYWYRQALGQGPEFLTYFNYEAQQDKSGLPNDRFSAERPEGSISTLTIQRTEQRDSAMYRCASSSGAGAGNTIYFGEGSWLTVV.